Shown below are 12 T cell receptor beta chains from a single sample sequenced in a study of molecular identifiers for immune sequencing clone quantification. TCRdb recomputed calls from the PCR reads with MiXCR, one row per CDR3 protein. The repertoire consists of about 510,000 distinct CDR3 sequences, with 20% to 25% occurring once and the leading ten covering around 0.84%. The material sequenced was naive CD8+ T cells from blood, with Jurkat cell RNA spiked in. Described subset: FACS-sorted CD8+CD4-CCR7+CD45RA+ naive T cells. Every receptor here comes from a human donor in good health. Some libraries in this study had Jurkat cell RNA spiked in.

The rearrangement uses TRBV27 and TRBJ2-3; 13 bases are a match to TRBD2. Trimming removed 4 bases from V and 5 bases from J; junction bases left unmatched: 9. The CDR3 runs 17 residues. CDR1 is MNHEY and CDR2 is SMNVEV in the germline V gene (reference sequence). The CDR3 DNA follows: TGTGCCAGCAGTTCTCTCCGGACTAGCGGGAGAGGAGATACGCAGTATTTT. Its translation is CASSSLRTSGRGDTQYF.

Points on this clonotype: This may be a read error, as it is one base from a much larger clone. The rearrangement links TRBV7-9 to TRBJ2-7; 9 positions match TRBD1. The CDR3 is made up of 14 amino acids. In germline, CDR1 is SEHNR, CDR2 FQNEAQ (reference sequence). The CDR3 protein is CASSDHGQGYGQYF. In DNA form, the CDR3 reads TGTGCCAGCAGCGACCATGGACAGGGGTACGGGCAGTACTTC. Looking up the rest from reference TRBV7-9 and TRBJ2-7 gives the full variable domain: DTGVSQNPRHKITKRGQNVTFRCDPISEHNRLYWYRQTLGQGPEFLTYFQNEAQLEKSRLLSDRFSAERPKGSFSTLEIQRTEQGDSAMYLCASSDHGQGYGQYFGPGTRLTVT.

The rearrangement links TRBV28 to TRBJ2-3; the D call may be TRBD1 or TRBD2 (5 bases each). The CDR3 length is 20 residues. The germline V gene encodes CDR1 MDHEN and CDR2 SYDVKM. V shed 4 bases and J shed 2 bases, with 28 bases lying between them. CDR3 sequence: CASSSPTGTVSRLNTDTQYF. CDR3 coding DNA: TGTGCCAGCAGTTCCCCTACCGGGACCGTGAGCCGATTAAACACAGATACGCAGTATTTT.

The chain combines TRBV12-3 or TRBV12-4 with TRBJ2-4; possibly TRBD1 for D (6 bases). V was cut by 7 bases and J by 6 bases, with 16 bases left in between. CDR3 length: 14 residues. CDR3 protein: CASTTGGPGNIQYF. The DNA of the CDR3 is TGTGCCAGCACCACTGGGGGCCCCGGAAACATTCAGTACTTC.

This clonotype was detected many times. The rearrangement uses TRBV12-3 or TRBV12-4 and TRBJ2-2; 7 bases match TRBD1. This CDR3 region has 13 residues. Trimming cost V 4 bases and J 6 bases; bases outside gene matches: 2. The CDR3 here is CASSSGTAGELFF. CDR3 DNA sequence: TGTGCCAGCAGTTCCGGGACAGCCGGGGAGCTGTTTTTT.

This clonotype was observed a few times. V is TRBV28 and J is TRBJ2-1, with D unresolved. V lost 5 bases, J lost 3 bases, and 8 bases lay in between. This CDR3 has 13 amino acids. Germline CDR1 is MDHEN and CDR2 is SYDVKM. This chain's CDR3 is CASSPQVYNEQFF. The CDR3 region has the DNA TGTGCCAGCAGTCCTCAGGTCTACAATGAGCAGTTCTTC.

Turning to this clonotype: This is likely an artifact of a read error, given a far larger clone one base away. The genes are TRBV5-6 and TRBJ2-7, with a weak D call TRBD2 (6 bases). The J call may be incorrect, as the DNA end agrees better with TRBJ2-1. CDR1 and CDR2 from the germline V gene are SGHDT and YYEEEE. The CDR3 length is 13 residues. The CDR3 sequence is CASSLGTPYEQFF. In DNA form, the CDR3 reads TGTGCCAGCAGCCTCGGGACTCCCTACGAGCAGTTCTTC.

This clonotype was recorded many times. The V call is TRBV7-3, the J call TRBJ1-2, with 7 positions matching TRBD1. The V segment lost 6 bases and the J segment 4 bases; nucleotides outside the gene matches: 14. This CDR3 spans 16 amino acids. The germline CDR1 and CDR2 sequences are SGHTA and FQGTGA. The CDR3 loop is CASSGQGVSSVYGYTF. The CDR3 nucleotides are TGTGCCAGCAGTGGTCAGGGGGTTAGTTCAGTCTATGGCTACACCTTC.

This clonotype was recorded a few times. The genes are TRBV15 and TRBJ1-5; D gene ambiguous. The CDR3 contains 15 residues. With 4 bases removed from V and 0 bases from J, the gap between germline ends came to 10 bases. The V gene's germline CDR1 is LNHNV and CDR2 YYDKDF (reference sequence). CDR3 nucleotides: TGTGCCACCAGCACCCCCACTTATAGCAATCAGCCCCAGCATTTT. It yields the protein CATSTPTYSNQPQHF.

This rearrangement joins TRBV28 to TRBJ1-2; maybe TRBD1 (5 bases). V lost 7 bases and J 7 bases, leaving 19 bases between the germline ends. The CDR3 is made up of 14 amino acids. Germline V gene data show CDR1 as MDHEN and CDR2 as SYDVKM. The CDR3 bases are TGTGCCAGCATCCCCGGAGGGGATTTGGGTGGCTACACCTTC. Encoded protein: CASIPGGDLGGYTF.

This clonotype was seen repeatedly, ten times or more. The rearrangement uses TRBV2 and TRBJ1-1; 11 bases are a match to TRBD1. Germline lookup yields CDR1 SNHLY and CDR2 FYNNEI. The CDR3 consists of 19 residues. V was clipped by 0 bases and J by 0 bases; unmatched bases: 9. The CDR3 nucleotides are TGTGCCAGCAGTGAAGCTCATATAGGGACAGGGGGACTGAACACTGAAGCTTTCTTT. Amino acid sequence: CASSEAHIGTGGLNTEAFF.

The genes are TRBV6-6 and TRBJ2-1, with D possibly being TRBD2 (6 bases). Deletions cut 0 bases from V and 5 bases from J, with 20 bases between. This CDR3 spans 18 amino acids. Germline-derived CDR1 and CDR2 are MNHNY and SVGAGI (reference sequence). Here the CDR3 DNA reads TGTGCCAGCAGTTACTCGATCCCGGTTGGGGGGTTAGACAATGAGCAGTTCTTC. It yields the protein CASSYSIPVGGLDNEQFF.